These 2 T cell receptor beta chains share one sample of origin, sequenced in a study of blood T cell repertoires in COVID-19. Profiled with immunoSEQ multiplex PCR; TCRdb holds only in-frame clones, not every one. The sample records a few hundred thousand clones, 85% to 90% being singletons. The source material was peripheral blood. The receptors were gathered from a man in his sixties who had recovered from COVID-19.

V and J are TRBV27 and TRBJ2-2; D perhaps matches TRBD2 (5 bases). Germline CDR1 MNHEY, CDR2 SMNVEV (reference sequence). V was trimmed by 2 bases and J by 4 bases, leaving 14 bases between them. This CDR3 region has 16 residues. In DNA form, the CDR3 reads TGTGCCAGCAGTTTAAATGGGAGATCTCGCACCGGGGAGCTGTTTTTT. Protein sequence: CASSLNGRSRTGELFF.

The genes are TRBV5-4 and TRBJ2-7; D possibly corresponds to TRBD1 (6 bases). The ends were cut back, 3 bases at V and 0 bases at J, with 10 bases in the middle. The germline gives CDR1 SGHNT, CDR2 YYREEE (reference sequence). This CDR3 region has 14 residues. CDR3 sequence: CASSYGTNSYEQYF. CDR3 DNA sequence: TGTGCCAGCAGCTATGGGACAAACTCCTACGAGCAGTACTTC.